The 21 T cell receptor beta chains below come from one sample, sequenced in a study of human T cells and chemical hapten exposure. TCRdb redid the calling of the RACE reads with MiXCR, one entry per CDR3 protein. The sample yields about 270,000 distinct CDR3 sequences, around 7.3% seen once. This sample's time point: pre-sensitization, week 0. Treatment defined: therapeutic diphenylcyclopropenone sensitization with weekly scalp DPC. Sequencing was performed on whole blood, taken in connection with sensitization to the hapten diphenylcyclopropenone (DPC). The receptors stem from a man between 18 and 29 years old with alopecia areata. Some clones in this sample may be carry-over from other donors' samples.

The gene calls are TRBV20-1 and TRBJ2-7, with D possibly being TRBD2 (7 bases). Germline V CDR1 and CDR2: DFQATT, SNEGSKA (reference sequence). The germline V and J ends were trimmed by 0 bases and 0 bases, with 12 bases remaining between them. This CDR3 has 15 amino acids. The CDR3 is CSARDGGGGSYEQYF. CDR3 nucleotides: TGCAGTGCTAGAGATGGAGGGGGGGGCTCCTACGAGCAGTACTTC.

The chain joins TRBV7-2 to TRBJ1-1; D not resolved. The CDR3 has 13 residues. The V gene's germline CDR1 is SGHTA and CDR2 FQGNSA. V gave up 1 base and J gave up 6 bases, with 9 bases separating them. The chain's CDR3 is CASSLGAAAEAFF. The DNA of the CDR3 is TGTGCCAGCAGCTTAGGGGCCGCGGCTGAAGCTTTCTTT.

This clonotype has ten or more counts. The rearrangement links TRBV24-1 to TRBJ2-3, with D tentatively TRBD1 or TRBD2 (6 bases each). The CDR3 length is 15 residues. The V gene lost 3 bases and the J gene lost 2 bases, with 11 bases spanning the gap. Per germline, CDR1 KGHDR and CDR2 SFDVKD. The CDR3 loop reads CATSDPGEATDTQYF. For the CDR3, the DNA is TGTGCCACCAGTGATCCAGGGGAGGCCACAGATACGCAGTATTTT.

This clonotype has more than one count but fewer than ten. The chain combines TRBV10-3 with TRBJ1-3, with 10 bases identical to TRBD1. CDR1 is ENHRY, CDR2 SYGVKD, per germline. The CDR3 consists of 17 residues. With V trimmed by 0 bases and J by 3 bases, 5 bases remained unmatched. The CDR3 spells CAISESRQGAGGNTIYF. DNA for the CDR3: TGTGCCATCAGTGAGTCGAGACAGGGGGCCGGTGGAAACACCATATATTTT.

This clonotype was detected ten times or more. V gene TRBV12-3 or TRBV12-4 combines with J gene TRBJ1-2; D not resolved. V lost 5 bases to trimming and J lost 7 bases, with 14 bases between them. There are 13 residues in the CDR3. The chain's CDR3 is CASSTRRVIGYTF. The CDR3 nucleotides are TGTGCCAGCAGTACCCGACGGGTTATTGGCTACACCTTC.

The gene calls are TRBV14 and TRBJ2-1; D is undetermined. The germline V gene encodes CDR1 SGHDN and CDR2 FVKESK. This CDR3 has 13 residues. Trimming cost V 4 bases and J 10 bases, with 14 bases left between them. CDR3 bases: TGTGCCAGCAGCCGGGTGCGGAAGGAAGAGCAGTTCTTC. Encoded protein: CASSRVRKEEQFF.

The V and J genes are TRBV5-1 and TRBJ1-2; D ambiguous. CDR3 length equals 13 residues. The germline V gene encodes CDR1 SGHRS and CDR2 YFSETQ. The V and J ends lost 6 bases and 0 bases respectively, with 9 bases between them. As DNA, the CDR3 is TGCGCCAGCACGTCATCGACTAACTATGGCTACACCTTC. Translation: CASTSSTNYGYTF.

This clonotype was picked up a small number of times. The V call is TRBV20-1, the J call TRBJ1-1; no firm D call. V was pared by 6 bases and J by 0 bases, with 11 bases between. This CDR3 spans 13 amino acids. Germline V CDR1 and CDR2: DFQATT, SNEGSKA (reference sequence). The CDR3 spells CSARKRLNTEAFF. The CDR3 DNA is TGCAGTGCGAGAAAGAGGCTGAACACTGAAGCTTTCTTT.

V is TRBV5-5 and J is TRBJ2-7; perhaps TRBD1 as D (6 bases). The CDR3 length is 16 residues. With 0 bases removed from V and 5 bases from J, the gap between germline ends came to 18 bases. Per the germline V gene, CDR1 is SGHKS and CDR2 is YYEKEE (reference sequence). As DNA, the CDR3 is TGTGCCAGCAGCTTGGCCTTGGGCAGGGGAGTCAACGAGCAGTACTTC. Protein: CASSLALGRGVNEQYF. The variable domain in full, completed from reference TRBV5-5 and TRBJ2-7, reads DAGVTQSPTHLIKTRGQQVTLRCSPISGHKSVSWYQQVLGQGPQFIFQYYEKEERGRGNFPDRFSARQFPNYSSELNVNALLLGDSALYLCASSLALGRGVNEQYFGPGTRLTVT.

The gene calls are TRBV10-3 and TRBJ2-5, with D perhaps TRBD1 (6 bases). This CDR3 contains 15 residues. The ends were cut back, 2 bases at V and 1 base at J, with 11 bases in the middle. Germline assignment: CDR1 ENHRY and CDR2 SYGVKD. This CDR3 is CAISEALQGQETQYF. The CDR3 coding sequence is TGTGCCATCAGTGAGGCATTACAGGGCCAAGAGACCCAGTACTTC.

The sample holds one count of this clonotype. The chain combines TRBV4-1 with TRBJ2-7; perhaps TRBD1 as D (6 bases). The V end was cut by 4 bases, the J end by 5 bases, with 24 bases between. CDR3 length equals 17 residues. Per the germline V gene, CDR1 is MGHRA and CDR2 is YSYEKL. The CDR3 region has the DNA TGCGCCAGCAGCCGTGCCGGGGACACAGCTTCCCATGACGAGCAGTACTTC. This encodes CASSRAGDTASHDEQYF.

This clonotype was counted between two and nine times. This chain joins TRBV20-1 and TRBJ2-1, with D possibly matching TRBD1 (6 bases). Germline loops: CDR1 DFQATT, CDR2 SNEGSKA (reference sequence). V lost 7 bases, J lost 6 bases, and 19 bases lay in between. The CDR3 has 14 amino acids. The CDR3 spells CSVTRTASPNEQFF. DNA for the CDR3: TGCAGTGTCACACGGACAGCATCTCCCAATGAGCAGTTCTTC.

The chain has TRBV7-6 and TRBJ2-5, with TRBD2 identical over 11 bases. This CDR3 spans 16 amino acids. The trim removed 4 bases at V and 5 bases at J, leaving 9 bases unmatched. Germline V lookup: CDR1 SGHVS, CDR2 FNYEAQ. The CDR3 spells CASSSDFSGGAETQYF. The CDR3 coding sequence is TGTGCCAGCAGCTCCGACTTTAGCGGGGGGGCTGAGACCCAGTACTTC.

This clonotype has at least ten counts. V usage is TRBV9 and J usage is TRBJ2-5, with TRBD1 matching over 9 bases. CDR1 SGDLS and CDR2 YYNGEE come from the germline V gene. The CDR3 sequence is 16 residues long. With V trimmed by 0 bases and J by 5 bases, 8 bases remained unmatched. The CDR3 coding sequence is TGTGCCAGCAGCGTAGCCGGGGGACAGGGCTATGAGACCCAGTACTTC. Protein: CASSVAGGQGYETQYF.

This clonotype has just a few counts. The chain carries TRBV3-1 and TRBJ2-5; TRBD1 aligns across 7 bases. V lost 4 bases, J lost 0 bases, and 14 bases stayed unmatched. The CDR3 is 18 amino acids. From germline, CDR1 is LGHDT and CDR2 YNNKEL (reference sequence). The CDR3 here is CASSLGQDGYRHQETQYF. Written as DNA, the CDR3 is TGTGCCAGCAGCCTTGGACAGGATGGTTACAGGCACCAAGAGACCCAGTACTTC.

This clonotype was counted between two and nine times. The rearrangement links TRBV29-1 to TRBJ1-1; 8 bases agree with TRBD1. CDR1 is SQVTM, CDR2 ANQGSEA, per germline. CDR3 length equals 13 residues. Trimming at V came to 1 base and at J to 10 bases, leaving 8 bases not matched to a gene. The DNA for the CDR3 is TGCAGCGTTGAAGCCGGACAGGGCTCAGGAGCTTTCTTT. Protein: CSVEAGQGSGAFF.

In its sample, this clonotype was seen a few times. This CDR3 reads CASSLAAGQGSGANVLTF. CDR3 DNA sequence: TGCGCCAGCAGCTTGGCCGCGGGACAGGGTTCTGGGGCCAACGTCCTGACTTTC. V usage is TRBV5-1 and J usage is TRBJ2-6, with 9 bases identical to TRBD1. The junction had 5 bases not matched to a gene; V was cut back by 0 bases and J by 1 base. From germline, CDR1 is SGHRS and CDR2 YFSETQ. The CDR3 length is 18 residues. The full variable domain, completed using reference TRBV5-1 and TRBJ2-6, is KAGVTQTPRYLIKTRGQQVTLSCSPISGHRSVSWYQQTPGQGLQFLFEYFSETQRNKGNFPGRFSGRQFSNSRSEMNVSTLELGDSALYLCASSLAAGQGSGANVLTFGAGSRLTVL.

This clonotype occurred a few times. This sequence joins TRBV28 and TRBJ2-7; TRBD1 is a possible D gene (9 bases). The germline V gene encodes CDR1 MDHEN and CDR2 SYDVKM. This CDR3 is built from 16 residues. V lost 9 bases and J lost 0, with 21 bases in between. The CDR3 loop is CASWPGGTGSSYEQYF. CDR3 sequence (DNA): TGTGCCAGTTGGCCGGGGGGGACAGGGAGCTCCTACGAGCAGTACTTC.

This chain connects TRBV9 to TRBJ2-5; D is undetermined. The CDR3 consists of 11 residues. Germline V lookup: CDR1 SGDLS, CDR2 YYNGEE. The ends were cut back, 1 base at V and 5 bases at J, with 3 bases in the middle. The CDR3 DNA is TGTGCCAGCAGCGTATCGGAGACCCAGTACTTC. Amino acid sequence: CASSVSETQYF.

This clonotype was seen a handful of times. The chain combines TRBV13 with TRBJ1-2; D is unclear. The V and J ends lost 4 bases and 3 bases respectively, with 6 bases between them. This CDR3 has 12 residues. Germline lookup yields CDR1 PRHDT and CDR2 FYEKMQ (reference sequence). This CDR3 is CASSWEHYGYTF. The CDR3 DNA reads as TGTGCCAGCAGCTGGGAACACTATGGCTACACCTTC.

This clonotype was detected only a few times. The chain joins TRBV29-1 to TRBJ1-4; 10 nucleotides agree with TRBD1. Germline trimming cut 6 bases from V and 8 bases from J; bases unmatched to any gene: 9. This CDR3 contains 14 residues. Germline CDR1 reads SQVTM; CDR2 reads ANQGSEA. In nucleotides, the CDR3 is TGCAGCGTACTATTCCGGGACAGGGGCGAAAAACTGTTTTTT. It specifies CSVLFRDRGEKLFF.